These T cell receptor beta chains were read from a single sample in a study of blood T cell repertoires in COVID-19. Assay: immunoSEQ multiplex PCR; the TCRdb copy retains only in-frame clones and omits some. The table lists about 190,000 clones, approximately 78% of them singletons. The sequenced sample was peripheral blood. Source of these receptors: a woman aged 80 or over with active or convalescent COVID-19. Each CDR3 is given with its conserved first and last residue. A D gene is named only where the DNA matches it firmly. The size of a clone is reported for some rows only, either as once, few or many, or as a class for expanded clones.

v_call: TRBV4-3; clone_size: .; j_call: TRBJ2-1; d_call: TRBD1; cdr3_nt: TGCGCCAGCAGCCAAGAAGTGGGCAGGGGGCGAGAGAACGGAAATGAGCAGTTCTTC; cdr3_aa: CASSQEVGRGRENGNEQFF
v_call: TRBV2; clone_size: .; j_call: TRBJ2-7; d_call: TRBD2; cdr3_nt: TGTGCCAGCAAAAGGACTAGCAACTACGAGCAGTACTTC; cdr3_aa: CASKRTSNYEQYF
v_call: TRBV4-2; clone_size: .; j_call: TRBJ1-5; d_call: .; cdr3_nt: TGTGCCAGCAGCCCCAATCATAGCAATCAGCCCCAGCATTTT; cdr3_aa: CASSPNHSNQPQHF
v_call: TRBV6-1; clone_size: .; j_call: TRBJ1-2; d_call: TRBD1; cdr3_nt: TGTGCCAGCAGTGAAGCGGGACAGGCTGGCTACACCTTC; cdr3_aa: CASSEAGQAGYTF
v_call: TRBV28; clone_size: .; j_call: TRBJ1-2; d_call: .; cdr3_nt: TGTGCCAGCAGCCCCTCCTGGCCGGGTGACTATGGCTACACCTTC; cdr3_aa: CASSPSWPGDYGYTF
v_call: TRBV27; clone_size: .; j_call: TRBJ1-4; d_call: TRBD1; cdr3_nt: TGTGCCAGCAGTTCCTGGGGCGGCAGGGGGCGCGATGAAAAACTGTTTTTT; cdr3_aa: CASSSWGGRGRDEKLFF
v_call: TRBV19; clone_size: .; j_call: TRBJ1-2; d_call: TRBD1; cdr3_nt: TGTGCCAGTAGCGAGGGGACAGCTAACTATGGCTACACCTTC; cdr3_aa: CASSEGTANYGYTF
v_call: TRBV27; clone_size: once; j_call: TRBJ2-1; d_call: .; cdr3_nt: TGTGCCAGCAGTTTATTCCGGGGGGCCAGGGATGAGCAGTTCTTC; cdr3_aa: CASSLFRGARDEQFF
v_call: TRBV6-1; clone_size: .; j_call: TRBJ2-1; d_call: TRBD2; cdr3_nt: TGTGCCAGCAGTGAAAATAGCGGGACCTACAATGAGCAGTTCTTC; cdr3_aa: CASSENSGTYNEQFF
v_call: TRBV3-1/TRBV3-2; clone_size: .; j_call: TRBJ1-3; d_call: .; cdr3_nt: TGTGCCAGCACCGCGCGGGGAGGGAACACCATATATTTT; cdr3_aa: CASTARGGNTIYF
v_call: TRBV19; clone_size: .; j_call: TRBJ1-1; d_call: .; cdr3_nt: TGTGCCAGTAGTAACATGAACACTGAAGCTTTCTTT; cdr3_aa: CASSNMNTEAFF
v_call: TRBV28; clone_size: .; j_call: TRBJ1-5; d_call: .; cdr3_nt: TGTGCCAGCAGTTTAACGGGTTTTGACAATCAGCCCCAGCATTTT; cdr3_aa: CASSLTGFDNQPQHF
v_call: TRBV3-1/TRBV3-2; clone_size: .; j_call: TRBJ2-1; d_call: TRBD2; cdr3_nt: TGTGCCAGCAGCCAAGATGACCTAGCGAGACTAGCGGGGGTTCCGAGCTCCTACAATGAGCAGTTCTTC; cdr3_aa: CASSQDDLARLAGVPSSYNEQFF
v_call: TRBV4-2; clone_size: .; j_call: TRBJ2-5; d_call: .; cdr3_nt: TGTGCCAGCAGCCAAGTTCTGGGCTACCAAGAGACCCAGTACTTC; cdr3_aa: CASSQVLGYQETQYF
v_call: TRBV4-2; clone_size: .; j_call: TRBJ2-7; d_call: .; cdr3_nt: TGTGCCAGCAGCCGCACGACAGGCAGGCGTGCCTACGAGCAGTACTTC; cdr3_aa: CASSRTTGRRAYEQYF
v_call: TRBV5-1; clone_size: .; j_call: TRBJ2-7; d_call: .; cdr3_nt: TGCGCCAGCAGCTTACAGGGTGGTTACGAGCAGTACTTC; cdr3_aa: CASSLQGGYEQYF
v_call: TRBV20-1; clone_size: few; j_call: TRBJ1-2; d_call: .; cdr3_nt: TGCAGTGCTAGTTCGGCCGGACTTGGCTACACCTTC; cdr3_aa: CSASSAGLGYTF
v_call: TRBV27; clone_size: few; j_call: TRBJ1-2; d_call: .; cdr3_nt: TGTGCCAGCAGTTTTAACCAGGGAGGCGGCTACACCTTC; cdr3_aa: CASSFNQGGGYTF
v_call: TRBV27; clone_size: .; j_call: TRBJ2-5; d_call: .; cdr3_nt: TGTGCCAGCAGTTTCGGACTGGGGGGGACCCAGTACTTC; cdr3_aa: CASSFGLGGTQYF
v_call: TRBV28; clone_size: few; j_call: TRBJ2-6; d_call: .; cdr3_nt: TGTGCCAGCAGTATCACTATCTCTGGGGCCAACGTCCTGACTTTC; cdr3_aa: CASSITISGANVLTF
v_call: TRBV20-1; clone_size: .; j_call: TRBJ1-1; d_call: .; cdr3_nt: TGCAGTGCTAGTGGACAGAAGAACACTGAAGCTTTCTTT; cdr3_aa: CSASGQKNTEAFF
v_call: TRBV7-9; clone_size: .; j_call: TRBJ1-4; d_call: TRBD1; cdr3_nt: TGTGCCAGCAGCTCCGGACAGGGGATAGATGAAAAACTGTTTTTT; cdr3_aa: CASSSGQGIDEKLFF
v_call: TRBV2; clone_size: .; j_call: TRBJ1-3; d_call: .; cdr3_nt: TGTGCCAGCAGTGGAACGGCTGGAAACACCATATATTTT; cdr3_aa: CASSGTAGNTIYF
v_call: TRBV7-2; clone_size: .; j_call: TRBJ2-3; d_call: TRBD2; cdr3_nt: TGTGCCAGCAGCCACGGCGGGCGGGGGGGCACAGATACGCAGTATTTT; cdr3_aa: CASSHGGRGGTDTQYF
v_call: TRBV10-3; clone_size: .; j_call: TRBJ2-1; d_call: .; cdr3_nt: TGTGCCACGGGGGTGGGTAGGGGGGGGGTACTAAATGAGCAGTTCTTC; cdr3_aa: CATGVGRGGVLNEQFF
v_call: TRBV28; clone_size: .; j_call: TRBJ2-5; d_call: TRBD2; cdr3_nt: TGTGCCAGCAGTTCCCGGGACTACCGGATGTGGACCCAGTACTTC; cdr3_aa: CASSSRDYRMWTQYF
v_call: TRBV19; clone_size: .; j_call: TRBJ2-3; d_call: .; cdr3_nt: TGTGCCAGTAGTATAGCCAGGGGCCGGTCAGATACGCAGTATTTT; cdr3_aa: CASSIARGRSDTQYF
v_call: TRBV9; clone_size: few; j_call: TRBJ2-3; d_call: TRBD2; cdr3_nt: TGTGCCAGCAGCGTAGTAGCTAGCGGGGGGTCGAATACGCAGTATTTT; cdr3_aa: CASSVVASGGSNTQYF
v_call: TRBV6-5; clone_size: .; j_call: TRBJ1-4; d_call: .; cdr3_nt: TGTGCCAGCAAAGGGCGGGGTGCGGTTTTTGAAAAACTGTTTTTT; cdr3_aa: CASKGRGAVFEKLFF
v_call: TRBV7-2; clone_size: .; j_call: TRBJ2-7; d_call: TRBD2; cdr3_nt: TGTGCCAGCAGCTACAATGACCCCAGACTAGCGGGGGGCGAGCAGTACTTC; cdr3_aa: CASSYNDPRLAGGEQYF
v_call: TRBV6-5; clone_size: .; j_call: TRBJ2-3; d_call: .; cdr3_nt: TGTGCCAGTAACGACGGACAGCGCACAGATACGCAGTATTTT; cdr3_aa: CASNDGQRTDTQYF
v_call: TRBV4-3; clone_size: .; j_call: TRBJ1-2; d_call: .; cdr3_nt: TGCGCCAGCCGTAACAGGGAATGGGATGCTAACTATGGCTACACCTTC; cdr3_aa: CASRNREWDANYGYTF
v_call: TRBV7-9; clone_size: .; j_call: TRBJ1-2; d_call: .; cdr3_nt: TGTGCCAGCAGCTCACAGGGTGGCTACACCTTC; cdr3_aa: CASSSQGGYTF